This is a list of T cell receptor beta chains from one sample in a study of cytomegalovirus exposure and HLA in healthy donors. Profiling relied on immunoSEQ multiplex PCR, and the TCRdb table lists in-frame clones only, not all of them. This table holds 85,000 to 100,000 clones, 80% found once. Sequenced sample: PBMCs. Receptors originate from a man younger than 45 in good health and CMV-seronegative. The CDR3 runs from the conserved cysteine through the conserved F or W. A D gene is named only where the DNA matches it firmly. A row's size may be missing; if present it is once, few, many or a size class.

CDR3 protein: CASIPGVGNTIYF; CDR3 DNA: TGTGCCAGCATACCGGGTGTCGGAAACACCATATATTTT; clone size: .; V gene: TRBV6-1; CDR3 length: 13; J gene: TRBJ1-3; D gene: .
CDR3 protein: CASSLVGTVSYEQYF; CDR3 DNA: TGTGCCAGCAGCTTGGTAGGGACAGTCTCCTACGAGCAGTACTTC; clone size: .; V gene: TRBV11-2; CDR3 length: 15; J gene: TRBJ2-7; D gene: TRBD1
CDR3 protein: CASSIRTGGTDTQYF; CDR3 DNA: TGTGCCAGCAGTATAAGGACAGGTGGAACAGATACGCAGTATTTT; clone size: few; V gene: TRBV2; CDR3 length: 15; J gene: TRBJ2-3; D gene: TRBD1
CDR3 protein: CASSTLDRGRPGDYGYTF; CDR3 DNA: TGTGCCAGCTCCACCCTGGACAGGGGGCGCCCGGGTGACTATGGCTACACCTTC; clone size: .; V gene: TRBV18; CDR3 length: 18; J gene: TRBJ1-2; D gene: TRBD1
CDR3 protein: CASSATSQVVNQPQHF; CDR3 DNA: TGTGCCAGTAGTGCAACAAGTCAAGTCGTCAATCAGCCCCAGCATTTT; clone size: .; V gene: TRBV19; CDR3 length: 16; J gene: TRBJ1-5; D gene: .
CDR3 protein: CASSPGTSGRGETQYF; CDR3 DNA: TGCGCCAGCAGCCCAGGGACTAGCGGGAGGGGTGAGACCCAGTACTTC; clone size: .; V gene: TRBV5-1; CDR3 length: 16; J gene: TRBJ2-5; D gene: TRBD2
CDR3 protein: CASSPEGAGPYPIEQYF; CDR3 DNA: TGTGCCAGCAGCCCTGAAGGGGCAGGGCCCTACCCAATAGAGCAGTACTTC; clone size: .; V gene: TRBV2; CDR3 length: 17; J gene: TRBJ2-7; D gene: .
CDR3 protein: CASSPERGTSGRAAYNEQFF; CDR3 DNA: TGTGCCAGCAGCCCCGAGAGGGGGACTAGCGGGAGGGCCGCCTACAATGAGCAGTTCTTC; clone size: .; V gene: TRBV4-2; CDR3 length: 20; J gene: TRBJ2-1; D gene: TRBD2
CDR3 protein: CASGAGGFIHEQFF; CDR3 DNA: TGCGCCAGCGGAGCAGGGGGCTTTATCCATGAGCAGTTCTTC; clone size: few; V gene: TRBV5-1; CDR3 length: 14; J gene: TRBJ2-1; D gene: TRBD1
CDR3 protein: CASSVRGGTDTQYF; CDR3 DNA: TGTGCCAGCAGTGTACGGGGGGGCACAGATACGCAGTATTTT; clone size: .; V gene: TRBV2; CDR3 length: 14; J gene: TRBJ2-3; D gene: TRBD2
CDR3 protein: CASRLELAGGKGDTQYF; CDR3 DNA: TGTGCAAGTCGCTTAGAACTAGCGGGAGGAAAAGGAGATACGCAGTATTTT; clone size: few; V gene: TRBV12-2; CDR3 length: 17; J gene: TRBJ2-3; D gene: .
CDR3 protein: CASSRTVNTEAFF; CDR3 DNA: TGTGCCAGCAGTCGAACAGTGAACACTGAAGCTTTCTTT; clone size: .; V gene: TRBV6-5; CDR3 length: 13; J gene: TRBJ1-1; D gene: .
CDR3 protein: CASSVALGGGTDTQYF; CDR3 DNA: TGTGCCAGCAGCGTAGCTCTCGGCGGGGGGACAGATACGCAGTATTTT; clone size: .; V gene: TRBV9; CDR3 length: 16; J gene: TRBJ2-3; D gene: TRBD2
CDR3 protein: CASSSNPSGTSHEQYF; CDR3 DNA: TGCGCCAGCAGCTCGAACCCTAGCGGGACCTCCCACGAGCAGTACTTC; clone size: .; V gene: TRBV5-1; CDR3 length: 16; J gene: TRBJ2-7; D gene: TRBD2
CDR3 protein: CASSLGTGPYEQYF; CDR3 DNA: TGTGCCAGCAGCTTGGGGACAGGGCCCTACGAGCAGTACTTC; clone size: .; V gene: TRBV11-2; CDR3 length: 14; J gene: TRBJ2-7; D gene: TRBD1
CDR3 protein: CASSDPSTSGRYNEQFF; CDR3 DNA: TGCGCCAGCAGTGACCCCTCAACTAGCGGACGGTACAATGAGCAGTTCTTC; clone size: .; V gene: TRBV10-1; CDR3 length: 17; J gene: TRBJ2-1; D gene: TRBD2
CDR3 protein: CAISESQLAGRHEQYF; CDR3 DNA: TGTGCCATCAGTGAGTCGCAACTAGCGGGCAGGCACGAGCAGTACTTC; clone size: once; V gene: TRBV10-3; CDR3 length: 16; J gene: TRBJ2-7; D gene: TRBD2
CDR3 protein: CASSAPGNSPLHF; CDR3 DNA: TGTGCCAGCAGCGCTCCAGGGAACTCACCCCTCCACTTT; clone size: .; V gene: TRBV11-2; CDR3 length: 13; J gene: TRBJ1-6; D gene: .
CDR3 protein: CASKGMTGVDTEAFF; CDR3 DNA: TGTGCCAGTAAGGGAATGACAGGAGTCGACACTGAAGCTTTCTTT; clone size: .; V gene: TRBV19; CDR3 length: 15; J gene: TRBJ1-1; D gene: .
CDR3 protein: CASSFPFPGTSNQPQHF; CDR3 DNA: TGTGCCAGCAGTTTCCCTTTCCCGGGAACTAGCAATCAGCCCCAGCATTTT; clone size: .; V gene: TRBV28; CDR3 length: 17; J gene: TRBJ1-5; D gene: .
CDR3 protein: CASSDPGREKETQYF; CDR3 DNA: TGCGCCAGCAGTGACCCCGGGAGGGAAAAAGAGACCCAGTACTTC; clone size: .; V gene: TRBV10-2; CDR3 length: 15; J gene: TRBJ2-5; D gene: TRBD2
CDR3 protein: CASRGRQSNSPLHF; CDR3 DNA: TGTGCCAGCAGGGGGCGACAGTCCAATTCACCCCTCCACTTT; clone size: few; V gene: TRBV25-1; CDR3 length: 14; J gene: TRBJ1-6; D gene: .
CDR3 protein: CASSYYGTLGGELFF; CDR3 DNA: TGTGCCAGCAGTTACTACGGGACACTAGGGGGGGAGCTGTTTTTT; clone size: .; V gene: TRBV6-5; CDR3 length: 15; J gene: TRBJ2-2; D gene: .
CDR3 protein: CASSMRYTDTQYF; CDR3 DNA: TGTGCCAGTAGTATGAGATACACAGATACGCAGTATTTT; clone size: .; V gene: TRBV19; CDR3 length: 13; J gene: TRBJ2-3; D gene: .
CDR3 protein: CASSVDWGRKNEKLFF; CDR3 DNA: TGTGCCAGCAGCGTAGACTGGGGCAGGAAAAATGAAAAACTGTTTTTT; clone size: .; V gene: TRBV9; CDR3 length: 16; J gene: TRBJ1-4; D gene: .
CDR3 protein: CASSITGVNYGYTF; CDR3 DNA: TGTGCCAGCAGTATTACAGGAGTTAACTATGGCTACACCTTC; clone size: .; V gene: TRBV25-1; CDR3 length: 14; J gene: TRBJ1-2; D gene: .
CDR3 protein: CASSHSNTQYF; CDR3 DNA: TGTGCCAGCAGCCATTCCAATACGCAGTATTTT; clone size: .; V gene: TRBV14; CDR3 length: 11; J gene: TRBJ2-3; D gene: .
CDR3 protein: CASSLAGTAGGGNSPLHF; CDR3 DNA: TGCGCCAGCAGCTTGGCCGGGACAGCCGGGGGAGGTAATTCACCCCTCCACTTT; clone size: .; V gene: TRBV5-1; CDR3 length: 18; J gene: TRBJ1-6; D gene: TRBD1
CDR3 protein: CASSPGGRGTEAFF; CDR3 DNA: TGTGCCAGCAGCCCCGGGGGTCGGGGCACTGAAGCTTTCTTT; clone size: .; V gene: TRBV25-1; CDR3 length: 14; J gene: TRBJ1-1; D gene: .
CDR3 protein: CASKGTAGGEPQHF; CDR3 DNA: TGCGCCAGCAAAGGGACCGCTGGAGGGGAGCCCCAGCATTTT; clone size: .; V gene: TRBV10-2; CDR3 length: 14; J gene: TRBJ1-5; D gene: .
CDR3 protein: CASSPTVGANVLTF; CDR3 DNA: TGTGCCAGCAGCCCGACAGTTGGGGCCAACGTCCTGACTTTC; clone size: few; V gene: TRBV16; CDR3 length: 14; J gene: TRBJ2-6; D gene: .
CDR3 protein: CASSKGLGATNEKLFF; CDR3 DNA: TGTGCCAGCAGCAAGGGACTCGGCGCAACTAATGAAAAACTGTTTTTT; clone size: .; V gene: TRBV2; CDR3 length: 16; J gene: TRBJ1-4; D gene: .
CDR3 protein: CASSQGQREQYF; CDR3 DNA: TGCGCCAGCAGCCAAGGACAGCGGGAGCAGTATTTT; clone size: .; V gene: TRBV4-1; CDR3 length: 12; J gene: TRBJ2-3; D gene: TRBD2
CDR3 protein: CASSLFGGGHNNSPLHF; CDR3 DNA: TGTGCCAGCAGTTTATTTGGGGGGGGACACAATAATTCACCCCTCCACTTT; clone size: .; V gene: TRBV28; CDR3 length: 17; J gene: TRBJ1-6; D gene: .
CDR3 protein: CASSETSGTKKTQYF; CDR3 DNA: TGTGCCAGCAGTGAGACTAGCGGGACTAAAAAGACCCAGTACTTC; clone size: .; V gene: TRBV2; CDR3 length: 15; J gene: TRBJ2-5; D gene: TRBD2
CDR3 protein: CASSGALAGGPYEQYF; CDR3 DNA: TGTGCCAGCAGCGGAGCGCTAGCGGGGGGGCCGTACGAGCAGTACTTC; clone size: .; V gene: TRBV7-2; CDR3 length: 16; J gene: TRBJ2-7; D gene: TRBD2
CDR3 protein: CASSHPLVDTQYF; CDR3 DNA: TGTGCCTCTTCACACCCACTAGTGGATACGCAGTATTTT; clone size: .; V gene: TRBV30; CDR3 length: 13; J gene: TRBJ2-3; D gene: .
CDR3 protein: CASSSSGGTEAFF; CDR3 DNA: TGCGCCAGCAGTAGCTCAGGGGGCACTGAAGCTTTCTTT; clone size: .; V gene: TRBV10-1; CDR3 length: 13; J gene: TRBJ1-1; D gene: TRBD1
CDR3 protein: CASSLVALAGANEQYF; CDR3 DNA: TGTGCCAGCAGCTTAGTCGCCCTAGCGGGGGCCAACGAGCAGTACTTC; clone size: .; V gene: TRBV7-2; CDR3 length: 16; J gene: TRBJ2-7; D gene: TRBD2
CDR3 protein: CAISDGTSGASYEQYF; CDR3 DNA: TGTGCCATCAGTGATGGGACTAGCGGGGCCTCCTACGAGCAGTACTTC; clone size: few; V gene: TRBV10-3; CDR3 length: 16; J gene: TRBJ2-7; D gene: TRBD2
CDR3 protein: CASSLEGRGSDQTQYF; CDR3 DNA: TGCGCCAGCAGCTTGGAAGGGCGGGGGTCGGATCAGACCCAGTACTTC; clone size: .; V gene: TRBV5-1; CDR3 length: 16; J gene: TRBJ2-5; D gene: TRBD2
CDR3 protein: CASSLAGLARQETQYF; CDR3 DNA: TGTGCCAGCAGCTTAGCGGGACTAGCCCGACAAGAGACCCAGTACTTC; clone size: .; V gene: TRBV7-2; CDR3 length: 16; J gene: TRBJ2-5; D gene: TRBD2
CDR3 protein: CASSWTSGSYEQYF; CDR3 DNA: TGCGCCAGCAGCTGGACTAGCGGCTCCTACGAGCAGTACTTC; clone size: .; V gene: TRBV5-1; CDR3 length: 14; J gene: TRBJ2-7; D gene: TRBD2